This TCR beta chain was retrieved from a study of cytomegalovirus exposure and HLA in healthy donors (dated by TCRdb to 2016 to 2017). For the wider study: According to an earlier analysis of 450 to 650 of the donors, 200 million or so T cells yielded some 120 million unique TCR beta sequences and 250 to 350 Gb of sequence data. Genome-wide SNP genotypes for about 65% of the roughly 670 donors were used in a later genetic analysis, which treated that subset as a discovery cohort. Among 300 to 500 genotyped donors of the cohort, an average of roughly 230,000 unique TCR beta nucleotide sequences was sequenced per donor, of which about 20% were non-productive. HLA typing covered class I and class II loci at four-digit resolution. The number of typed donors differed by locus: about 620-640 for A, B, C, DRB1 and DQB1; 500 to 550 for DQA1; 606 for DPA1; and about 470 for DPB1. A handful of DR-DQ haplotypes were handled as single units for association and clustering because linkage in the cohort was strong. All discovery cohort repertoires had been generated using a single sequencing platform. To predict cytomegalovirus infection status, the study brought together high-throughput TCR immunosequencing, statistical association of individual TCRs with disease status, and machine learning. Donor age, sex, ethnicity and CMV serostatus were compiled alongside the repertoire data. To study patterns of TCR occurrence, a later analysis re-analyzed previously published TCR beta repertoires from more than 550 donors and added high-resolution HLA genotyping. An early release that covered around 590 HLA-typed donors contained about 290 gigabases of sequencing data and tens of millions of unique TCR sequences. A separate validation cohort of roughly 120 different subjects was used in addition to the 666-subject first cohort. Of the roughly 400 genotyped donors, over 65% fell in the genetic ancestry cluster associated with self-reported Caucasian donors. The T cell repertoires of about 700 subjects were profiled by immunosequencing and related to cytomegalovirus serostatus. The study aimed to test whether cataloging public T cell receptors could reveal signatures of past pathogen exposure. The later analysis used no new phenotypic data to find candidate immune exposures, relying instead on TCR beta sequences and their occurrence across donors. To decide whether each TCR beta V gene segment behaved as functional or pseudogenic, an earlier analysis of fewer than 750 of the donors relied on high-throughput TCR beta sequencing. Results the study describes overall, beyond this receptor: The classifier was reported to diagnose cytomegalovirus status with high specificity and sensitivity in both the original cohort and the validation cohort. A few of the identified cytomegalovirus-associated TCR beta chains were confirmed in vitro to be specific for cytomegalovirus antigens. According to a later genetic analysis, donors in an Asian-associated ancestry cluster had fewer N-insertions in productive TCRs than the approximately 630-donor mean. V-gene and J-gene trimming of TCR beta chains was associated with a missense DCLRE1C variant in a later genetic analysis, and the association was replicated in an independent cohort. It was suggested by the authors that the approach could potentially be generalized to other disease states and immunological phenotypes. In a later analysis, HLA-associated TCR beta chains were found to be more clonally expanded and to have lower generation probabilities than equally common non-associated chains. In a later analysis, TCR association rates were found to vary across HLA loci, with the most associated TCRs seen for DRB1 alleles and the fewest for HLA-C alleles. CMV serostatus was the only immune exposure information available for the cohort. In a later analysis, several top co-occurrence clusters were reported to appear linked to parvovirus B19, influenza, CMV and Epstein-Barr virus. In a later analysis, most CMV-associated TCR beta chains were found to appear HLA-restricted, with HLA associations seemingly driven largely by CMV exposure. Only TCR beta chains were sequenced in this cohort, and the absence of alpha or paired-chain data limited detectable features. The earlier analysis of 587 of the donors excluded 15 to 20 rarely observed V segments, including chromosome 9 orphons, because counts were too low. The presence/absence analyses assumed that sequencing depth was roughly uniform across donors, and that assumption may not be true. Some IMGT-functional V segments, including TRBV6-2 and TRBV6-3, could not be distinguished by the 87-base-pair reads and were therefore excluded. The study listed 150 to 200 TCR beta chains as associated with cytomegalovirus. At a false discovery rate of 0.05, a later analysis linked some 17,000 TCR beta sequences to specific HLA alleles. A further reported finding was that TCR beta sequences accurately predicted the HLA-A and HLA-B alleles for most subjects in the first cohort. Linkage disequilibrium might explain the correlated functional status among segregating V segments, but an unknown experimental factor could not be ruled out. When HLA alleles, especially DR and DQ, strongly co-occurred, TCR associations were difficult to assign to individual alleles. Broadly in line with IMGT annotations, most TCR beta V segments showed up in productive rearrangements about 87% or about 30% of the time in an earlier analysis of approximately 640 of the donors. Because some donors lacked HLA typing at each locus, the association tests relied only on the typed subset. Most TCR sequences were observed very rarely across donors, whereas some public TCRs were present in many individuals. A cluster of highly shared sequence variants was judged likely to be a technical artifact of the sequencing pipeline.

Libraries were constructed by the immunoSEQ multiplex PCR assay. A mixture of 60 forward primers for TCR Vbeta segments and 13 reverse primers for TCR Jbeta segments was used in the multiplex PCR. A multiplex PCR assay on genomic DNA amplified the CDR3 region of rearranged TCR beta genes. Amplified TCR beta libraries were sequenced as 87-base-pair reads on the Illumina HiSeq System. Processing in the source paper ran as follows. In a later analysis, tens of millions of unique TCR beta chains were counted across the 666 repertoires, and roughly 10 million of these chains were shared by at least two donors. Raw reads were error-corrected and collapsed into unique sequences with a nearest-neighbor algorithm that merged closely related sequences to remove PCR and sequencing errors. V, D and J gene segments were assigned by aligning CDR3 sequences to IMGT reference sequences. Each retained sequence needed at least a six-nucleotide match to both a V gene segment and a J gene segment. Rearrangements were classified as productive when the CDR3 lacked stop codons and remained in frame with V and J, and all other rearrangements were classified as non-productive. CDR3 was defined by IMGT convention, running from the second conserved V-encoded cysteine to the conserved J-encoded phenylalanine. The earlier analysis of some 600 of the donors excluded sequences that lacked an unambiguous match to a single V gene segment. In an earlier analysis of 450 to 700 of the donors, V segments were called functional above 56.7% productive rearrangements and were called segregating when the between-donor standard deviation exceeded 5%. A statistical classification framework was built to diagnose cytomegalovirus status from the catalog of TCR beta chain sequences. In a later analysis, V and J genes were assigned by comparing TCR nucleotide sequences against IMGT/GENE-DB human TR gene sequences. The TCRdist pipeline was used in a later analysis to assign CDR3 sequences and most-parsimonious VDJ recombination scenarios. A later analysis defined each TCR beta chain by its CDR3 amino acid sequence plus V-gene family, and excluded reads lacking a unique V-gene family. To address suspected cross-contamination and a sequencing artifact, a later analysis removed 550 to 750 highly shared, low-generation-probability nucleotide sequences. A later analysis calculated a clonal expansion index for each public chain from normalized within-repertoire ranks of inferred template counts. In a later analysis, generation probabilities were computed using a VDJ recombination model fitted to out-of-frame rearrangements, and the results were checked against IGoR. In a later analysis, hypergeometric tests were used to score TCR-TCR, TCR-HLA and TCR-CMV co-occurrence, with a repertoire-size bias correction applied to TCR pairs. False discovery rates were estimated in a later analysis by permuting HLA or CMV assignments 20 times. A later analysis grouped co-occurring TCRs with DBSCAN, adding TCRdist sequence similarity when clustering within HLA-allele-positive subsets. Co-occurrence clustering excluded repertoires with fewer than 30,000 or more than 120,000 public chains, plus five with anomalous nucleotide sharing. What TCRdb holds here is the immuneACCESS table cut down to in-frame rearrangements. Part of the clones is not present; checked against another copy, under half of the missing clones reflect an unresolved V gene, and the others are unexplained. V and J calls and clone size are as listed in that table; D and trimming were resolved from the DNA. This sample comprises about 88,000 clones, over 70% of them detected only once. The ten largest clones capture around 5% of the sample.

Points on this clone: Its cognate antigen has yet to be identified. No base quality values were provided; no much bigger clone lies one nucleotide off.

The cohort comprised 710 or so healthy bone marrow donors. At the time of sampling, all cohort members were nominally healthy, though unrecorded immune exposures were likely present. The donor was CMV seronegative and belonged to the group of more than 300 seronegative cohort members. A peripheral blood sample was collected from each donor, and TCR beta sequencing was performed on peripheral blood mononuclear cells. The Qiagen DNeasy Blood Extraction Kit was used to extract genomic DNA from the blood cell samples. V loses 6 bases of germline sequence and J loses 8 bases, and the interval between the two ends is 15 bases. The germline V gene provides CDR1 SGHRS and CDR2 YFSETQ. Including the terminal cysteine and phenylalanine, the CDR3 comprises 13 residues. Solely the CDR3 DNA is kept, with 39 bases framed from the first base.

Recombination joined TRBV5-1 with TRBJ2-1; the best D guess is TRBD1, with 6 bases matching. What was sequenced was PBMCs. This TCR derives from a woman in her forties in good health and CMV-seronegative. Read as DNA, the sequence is TGCGCCAGCACTCCGGGACAAGGACATGAGCAGTTCTTC. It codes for CASTPGQGHEQFF.